This TCR beta chain was retrieved from a study of T-cell memory formation after mild COVID-19. In germline, CDR1 is DFQATT, CDR2 SNEGSKA (reference sequence). The CDR3 sequence is 14 residues long. V was pared by 8 bases and J by 7 bases, with 21 bases between. With regard to this clonotype: The antigen is unknown.

Study-level results: Pre-infection memory held some responding clones, suggesting pre-existing cross-reactive T cells responded.

Using its own MiXCR run on the 5' RACE reads, TCRdb lists one record per CDR3 protein. Altogether under 400,000 distinct CDR3 sequences are present, under 30% being singletons, with the ten largest covering roughly 13%. The chain employs TRBV20-1 and TRBJ1-5; weak D call: TRBD1 (6 bases). Sequencing input: PBMCs or a T cell subset sorted from them (not recorded which). The sequence was collected from an adult woman who had mild COVID-19 (a few samples of this study predate the infection). Cell type and time point are not known. In DNA, the CDR3 is TGCAGTTTTAACCGGGACATACCCAAACAGCCCCAGCATTTT. Residues: CSFNRDIPKQPQHF.